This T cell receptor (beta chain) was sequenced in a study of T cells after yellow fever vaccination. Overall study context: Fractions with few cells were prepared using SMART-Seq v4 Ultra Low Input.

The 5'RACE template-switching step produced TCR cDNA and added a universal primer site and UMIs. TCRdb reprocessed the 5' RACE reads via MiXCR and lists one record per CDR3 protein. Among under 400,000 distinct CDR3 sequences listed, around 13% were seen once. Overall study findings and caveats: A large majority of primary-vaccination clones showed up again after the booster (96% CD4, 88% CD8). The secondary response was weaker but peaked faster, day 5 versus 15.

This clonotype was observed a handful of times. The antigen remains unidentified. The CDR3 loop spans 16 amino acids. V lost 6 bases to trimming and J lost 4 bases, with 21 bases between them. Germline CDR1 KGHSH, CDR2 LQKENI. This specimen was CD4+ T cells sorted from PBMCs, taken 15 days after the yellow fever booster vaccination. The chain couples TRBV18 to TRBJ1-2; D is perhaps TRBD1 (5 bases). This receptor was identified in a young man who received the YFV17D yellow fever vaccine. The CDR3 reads CASSTGPGRLTYGYTF. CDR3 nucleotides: TGTGCCAGCTCTACCGGACCGGGACGGCTTACCTATGGCTACACCTTC. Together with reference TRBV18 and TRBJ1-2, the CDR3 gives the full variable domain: NAGVMQNPRHLVRRRGQEARLRCSPMKGHSHVYWYRQLPEEGLKFMVYLQKENIIDESGMPKERFSAEFPKEGPSILRIQQVVRGDSAAYFCASSTGPGRLTYGYTFGSGTRLTVV.